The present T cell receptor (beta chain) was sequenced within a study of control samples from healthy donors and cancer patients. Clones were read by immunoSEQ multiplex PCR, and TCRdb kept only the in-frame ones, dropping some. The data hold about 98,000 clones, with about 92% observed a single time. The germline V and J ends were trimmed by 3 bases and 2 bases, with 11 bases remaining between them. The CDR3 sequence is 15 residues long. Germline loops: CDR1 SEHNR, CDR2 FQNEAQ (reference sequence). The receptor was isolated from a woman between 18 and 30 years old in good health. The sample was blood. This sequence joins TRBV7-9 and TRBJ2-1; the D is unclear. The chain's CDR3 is CASSFEVPTYNEQFF. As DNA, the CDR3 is TGTGCCAGCAGCTTTGAGGTCCCAACCTACAATGAGCAGTTCTTC.